This TCR beta chain stems from a study of CD8+CD57+ T cells in acquired aplastic anemia. Findings of the study overall: About 30 shared CD8+ CDR3s appeared highly expressed within patients' immunodominant clones.

This clonotype was seen many times. Its antigen is unknown. Genomic DNA provided the template from which TCR beta VDJ and CDR3 profiles were obtained. MiXCR, run by TCRdb on the reads, gives a single entry per CDR3 protein. The sample carries under 250,000 distinct CDR3 sequences, 40% to 50% recorded once. CD8+CD57+ cell expansion had been shown by flow cytometry in patients chosen for sequencing. Sampling of blood occurred while the patients had still received no therapy. The origin of this receptor is a human donor with aplastic anemia. The sample comprised sorted CD4+, CD8+, or CD8+CD57+ T cells (not recorded which) from PBMCs.

CDR3 DNA sequence: TGCGCCAGCAGTGAAACAGGCAGAAGCGACGAGCAGTACTTC. Its translation is CASSETGRSDEQYF. This sequence joins TRBV10-1 and TRBJ2-7, with D possibly being TRBD1 (5 bases). The germline V gene has CDR1 WNHNN and CDR2 SYGVQD (reference sequence). V was cut by 3 bases and J by 5 bases, with 14 bases left in between. The CDR3 is 14 residues long.